These 11 T cell receptor beta chains were all obtained from the same sample, sequenced in a study of T cells in localized non-small cell lung cancer. This table comes from immunoSEQ multiplex PCR, and its TCRdb copy is limited to in-frame clones, with some not included. The sample records tens of thousands of clones, 86% being singletons. Material: peripheral blood, obtained before any cancer treatment. All receptors come from a man between 40 and 75 years old with stage I lung adenocarcinoma.

The chain links TRBV2 to TRBJ2-4; 13 nucleotides match TRBD2. The CDR3 spans 16 residues. The V segment lost 6 bases and the J segment 2 bases; nucleotides outside the gene matches: 4. Per the germline V gene, CDR1 is SNHLY and CDR2 is FYNNEI. The CDR3 bases are TGTGCCAGCAGAAGACTAGCGGGAGGAACCAAAAACATTCAGTACTTC. It specifies CASRRLAGGTKNIQYF. The whole variable domain, remainder taken from reference TRBV2 and TRBJ2-4, is EPEVTQTPSHQVTQMGQEVILRCVPISNHLYFYWYRQILGQKVEFLVSFYNNEISEKSEIFDDQFSVERPDGSNFTLKIRSTKLEDSAMYFCASRRLAGGTKNIQYFGAGTRLSVL.

The sample holds a few counts of this clone. The rearrangement links TRBV19 to TRBJ1-5; D is possibly TRBD1 (5 bases). Germline V gene sequence: CDR1 LNHDA, CDR2 SQIVND (reference sequence). V lost 5 bases and J 6 bases, leaving 17 bases between the germline ends. This CDR3 is 15 amino acids long. The CDR3 here is CASSLLSQGVQPQHF. The CDR3 region has the DNA TGTGCCAGTAGTCTTTTATCGCAGGGTGTTCAGCCCCAGCATTTT.

The chain employs TRBV28 and TRBJ1-5, with D possibly TRBD1 on 6 matching bases. Germline V gene data show CDR1 as MDHEN and CDR2 as SYDVKM. V was pared by 5 bases and J by 6 bases, with 17 bases between. The CDR3 runs 15 residues. The CDR3 is CASSTTGLRGQPQHF. CDR3 nucleotides: TGTGCCAGCAGTACAACAGGGTTAAGAGGTCAGCCCCAGCATTTT.

J is TRBJ2-6 and V is TRBV7-2; D might be TRBD2 (6 bases). The CDR3 contains 17 residues. Per the germline V gene, CDR1 is SGHTA and CDR2 is FQGNSA. V dropped 1 base and J dropped 0 bases, with 10 bases sitting between them. The CDR3 loop reads CASSLVGGNSGANVLTF. The CDR3 DNA reads TGTGCCAGCAGCTTAGTTGGAGGGAACTCTGGGGCCAACGTCCTGACTTTC.

This clone was observed a single time. The chain uses TRBV2 and TRBJ1-5, with D tentatively TRBD1 (6 bases). CDR3 size: 14 residues. Germline V gene lookup returns CDR1 SNHLY and CDR2 FYNNEI. V was trimmed by 5 bases and J by 5 bases, leaving 13 bases between them. The CDR3 loop reads CASSWGGRDQPQHF. The DNA for the CDR3 is TGTGCCAGCAGTTGGGGGGGCCGGGATCAGCCCCAGCATTTT.

V gene TRBV10-3 combines with J gene TRBJ2-1; D perhaps matches TRBD1 (6 bases). Germline V lookup: CDR1 ENHRY, CDR2 SYGVKD. Trimming shortened V by 4 bases and J by 7 bases, and 14 bases separated the two germline ends. The CDR3 runs 14 residues. The CDR3 region is CAISGAGTMNEQFF. The DNA of the CDR3 is TGTGCCATCAGTGGGGCCGGGACAATGAATGAGCAGTTCTTC.

This chain uses TRBV7-2 with TRBJ2-7, with 7 bases lining up with TRBD1. This CDR3 has 13 amino acids. The V and J ends lost 7 bases and 5 bases, in that order; junction bases with no gene match: 8. Germline CDR1 is SGHTA and CDR2 is FQGNSA. CDR3 sequence: CASNDRVFHEQYF. DNA of the CDR3: TGTGCCAGCAACGACAGGGTATTCCACGAGCAGTACTTC.

CDR3 region: CASSGTRSGGSDTQYF. The CDR3 coding sequence is TGTGCCAGCAGCGGAACAAGATCCGGGGGGTCAGATACGCAGTATTTT. The gene calls are TRBV9 and TRBJ2-3, with 7 bases aligning to TRBD2. V gave up 3 bases and J gave up 4 bases; unmatched junction bases: 11. The CDR3 sequence is 16 residues long. Germline V lookup: CDR1 SGDLS, CDR2 YYNGEE.

This chain joins TRBV29-1 and TRBJ1-5; 9 bases fit TRBD1. Germline trimming cut 4 bases from V and 4 bases from J; bases unmatched to any gene: 8. Germline lookup yields CDR1 SQVTM and CDR2 ANQGSEA. CDR3 length equals 15 residues. The CDR3 protein is CSVALTGGTNQPQHF. As DNA, the CDR3 is TGCAGCGTTGCCCTGACAGGGGGTACTAATCAGCCCCAGCATTTT.

In this sample, this clone turned up a few times. This sample also contains other DNA sequences that code for the same CDR3. V is TRBV29-1 and J is TRBJ1-5; D perhaps matches TRBD1 (5 bases). Germline CDR1 reads SQVTM; CDR2 reads ANQGSEA. Trimming stripped 4 bases from V and 2 bases from J, with 6 bases between. CDR3 length: 12 residues. The CDR3 reads CSVGGGNQPQHF. The CDR3 nucleotides read TGCAGCGTTGGGGGGGGCAATCAGCCCCAGCATTTT.

This chain links TRBV6-6 with TRBJ2-1, with a possible D match to TRBD1 (6 bases). The germline gives CDR1 MNHNY, CDR2 SVGAGI (reference sequence). The CDR3 covers 14 residues. The V end was cut by 2 bases, the J end by 5 bases, with 10 bases between. CDR3 coding DNA: TGTGCCAGCAGTTACCCGGGACACCACAATGAGCAGTTCTTC. As protein: CASSYPGHHNEQFF.